Given below is one T cell receptor (beta chain) in context. There is no known antigen for this receptor. The observed sequence ends 3 residues before the CDR3 terminus, with the missing tail filled in from the germline J gene. Sample treatment or condition, as interpreted from the label and publication: autologous CTL019 cells: CD19 CAR with 4-1BB and CD3 zeta domains. The CD19 CAR incorporated TCR zeta and 4-1BB costimulatory signaling domains. Leukapheresis was used to collect T cells from peripheral blood for manufacturing CTL019. The DNeasy Blood and Tissue Kit was used to extract genomic DNA from pre-infusion T cells, peripheral blood, or sorted post-infusion T cells. The CDR3, from cysteine to phenylalanine, totals 14 residues. Shown are 33 bases from within the CDR3, in frame from base 1. Per the germline V gene (reference sequence), DFQATT is the CDR1 and SNEGSKA is the CDR2. Trimming takes 7 bases from V and 5 bases from J, and the germline ends sit 20 bases apart.

Deep sequencing of the TCR beta chain was done using the immunoSEQ assay. Regarding the original processing steps: Only productive TCR beta rearrangements went into calculating clonotype frequencies. TCRdb holds this immuneACCESS table with in-frame rearrangements only. Some clones are missing; in checked studies, unresolved V genes explain under half, and the rest has no known cause. The V and J calls and clone size were taken over from that table, and D and trimming were inferred from the DNA. The sample has under 30,000 clones on record. Less than 2% of the sample comes from the top ten. These data belong to a study of TET2 disruption in CD19-targeted CAR T cells (dated by TCRdb to 2017 to 2018). Background for the entire study: Sample numbers were set by the original clinical trial design and sample availability, with no additional inclusion criteria. Results and caveats for the whole study, not just this receptor: Conclusions about the CAR T cells of the patient were based on extensive analysis of a single subject.

The sample in question was CD8- CAR+ T cells sorted from cultured blood T cells, obtained for CD19 CAR T cell therapy. The sample's cell subset or site, from its label and the paper: CD8-negative CAR-positive T cells from the infusion product. The chain is made from TRBV20-1 and TRBJ2-5; a tentative D call is TRBD1 (7 bases match). This receptor was identified in a man between 70 and 80 years old with chronic lymphocytic leukemia. The CDR3 bases that were read are TGCAGTGGTGGAGGGGGCGCGGGTCTGGAGACC. Translation gives CSGGGGAGLET. The full CDR3 protein reads CSGGGGAGLETQYF.